The 4 T cell receptor beta chains in this list originate from one sample, sequenced in a study of blood T cells in healthy people across ages. Primed by a sample-barcoded 5' primer and a J-beta primer mix, a second PCR proceeded for about 7 to 12 cycles. TCRdb re-derived calls from the 5' RACE reads in MiXCR, one entry per CDR3 protein. The sample has around 800,000 distinct CDR3 sequences, 62% seen once. Sequenced sample: blood. Receptors were obtained from a man aged 30 to 45 in good health.

This clonotype showed up just a few times. The chain couples TRBV4-2 to TRBJ2-3; 8 nucleotides agree with TRBD1. V gave up 0 bases and J gave up 8 bases; unmatched junction bases: 10. Germline CDR1 is LGHNA and CDR2 is YNFKEQ. The CDR3 totals 16 residues. CDR3 nucleotide sequence: TGTGCCAGCAGCCAAGATAGGACAGGGATTCTTGGTACGCAGTATTTT. Translating gives CASSQDRTGILGTQYF.

CDR3 residues: CASSLWQGEENTQYF. CDR3 sequence (DNA): TGTGCCAGCAGTTTATGGCAGGGCGAGGAGAATACGCAGTATTTT. This chain connects TRBV28 to TRBJ2-3, with D tentatively TRBD1 (5 bases). The V gene's germline CDR1 is MDHEN and CDR2 SYDVKM. Trimming shortened V by 0 bases and J by 7 bases, and 14 bases separated the two germline ends. CDR3 length: 15 amino acids.

The chain recombines TRBV20-1 with TRBJ2-4; 8 bases match TRBD1. With 5 bases clipped from V and 12 bases from J, the junction kept 18 bases outside the gene matches. This CDR3 contains 15 residues. The germline gives CDR1 DFQATT, CDR2 SNEGSKA (reference sequence). The DNA of the CDR3 is TGCAGTGCTCAAGAACGGACAGGGATGACAAGGGATCAGTACTTC. It codes for CSAQERTGMTRDQYF.

The chain is built from TRBV9 and TRBJ1-5; 9 bases match TRBD1. The CDR3 extends over 19 amino acids. The V segment lost 3 bases and the J segment 0 bases; nucleotides outside the gene matches: 13. CDR1 is SGDLS, CDR2 YYNGEE, per germline. CDR3 loop: CASSAGWGQGPYSNQPQHF. CDR3 DNA sequence: TGTGCCAGCAGCGCCGGGTGGGGACAGGGACCTTATAGCAATCAGCCCCAGCATTTT.